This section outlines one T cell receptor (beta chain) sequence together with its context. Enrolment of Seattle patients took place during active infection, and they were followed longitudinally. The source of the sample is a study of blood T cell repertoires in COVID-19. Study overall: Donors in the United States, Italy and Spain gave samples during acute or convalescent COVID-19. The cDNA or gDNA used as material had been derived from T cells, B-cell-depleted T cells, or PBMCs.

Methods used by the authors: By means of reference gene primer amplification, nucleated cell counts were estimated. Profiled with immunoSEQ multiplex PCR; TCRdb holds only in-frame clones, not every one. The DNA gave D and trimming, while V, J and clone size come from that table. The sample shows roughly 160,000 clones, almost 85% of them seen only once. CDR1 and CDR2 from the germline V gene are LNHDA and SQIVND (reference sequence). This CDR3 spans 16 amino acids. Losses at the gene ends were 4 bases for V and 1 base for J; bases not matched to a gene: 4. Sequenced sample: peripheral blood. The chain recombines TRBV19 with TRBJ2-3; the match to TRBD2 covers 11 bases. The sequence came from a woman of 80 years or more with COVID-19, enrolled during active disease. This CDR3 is CASSTLTSGGTDTQYF. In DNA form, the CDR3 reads TGTGCCAGTAGTACCCTGACTAGCGGGGGCACAGATACGCAGTATTTT.